The 10 T cell receptor beta chains presented below share a single source sample, sequenced in a study of tumor-infiltrating lymphocytes in primary liver carcinoma. Germline DNA was also extracted, while the blood RNA originated from unsorted whole blood. From about 530 ng total RNA, TCR beta cDNA was generated with a primer in the constant region. Library construction for TCR beta comprised three nested multiplex PCR rounds performed with slightly modified ARM-PCR. Researchers ran the first two PCR rounds for roughly 11 cycles each with TRBV1-TRBV30 forward primers and a C-beta reverse primer. Via MiXCR, TCRdb re-called the multiplex PCR reads, giving one row per CDR3 protein. The sample comprises just over 300,000 distinct CDR3 sequences, around three fifths of which are singletons, and about 18% rests with the top ten. Sequenced material: peripheral blood. These receptors were taken from a woman aged 30 to 39 with primary liver carcinoma and hepatitis B virus infection.

To note about this clonotype: A junction boundary mismatches the germline segment, possibly from a read error. V usage is TRBV11-2 and J usage is TRBJ2-1; the match to TRBD2 covers 7 bases. Germline assignment: CDR1 SGHAT and CDR2 FQNNGV. This CDR3 contains 16 residues. The CDR3 loop is CASSLDDIAGYNEQFF. The CDR3 DNA follows: TGTGCCAGTAGCTTAGATGACATAGCGGGTTACAATGAGCAGTTCTTC.

This clonotype was detected many times. The chain joins TRBV4-2 to TRBJ1-2; no firm D call. Germline V gene sequence: CDR1 LGHNA, CDR2 YNFKEQ. V was shortened by 0 bases and J by 4 bases, with 9 bases between the two germline ends. This CDR3 spans 14 amino acids. Here the CDR3 DNA reads TGTGCCAGCAGCCAAGATCTCGGAATCTATGGCTACACCTTC. This encodes CASSQDLGIYGYTF.

The chain uses TRBV6-2 or TRBV6-3 and TRBJ2-1, with TRBD1 as a possible D gene (6 bases). V lost 8 bases and J 7 bases, leaving 18 bases between the germline ends. Germline CDR1 is MNHEY and CDR2 is SVGEGT. The CDR3 sequence is 14 residues long. CDR3 sequence (DNA): TGTGCCAGCCGGGGCATTTGGGGGCAAAATGAGCAGTTCTTC. Translated: CASRGIWGQNEQFF.

Of note for this clonotype: At one of its ends the junction is not consistent with the germline gene, which may arise from a read error. This sequence joins TRBV11-2 and TRBJ2-7; TRBD2 is a possible D gene (5 bases). Germline-derived CDR1 and CDR2 are SGHAT and FQNNGV. This CDR3 region has 14 residues. CDR3 in DNA: TGTGCTAGCAACTTCGGCGGGCCGGCCTACGAGCGGTACTTC. Its translation: CASNFGGPAYERYF.

This clonotype appeared many times. V gene TRBV12-3 or TRBV12-4 combines with J gene TRBJ2-3; D not certain. The CDR3 is 11 residues long. V lost 7 bases and J lost 6, with 8 bases in between. The CDR3 loop reads CASTGFDTQYF. CDR3 DNA: TGTGCCAGCACCGGGTTCGATACGCAGTATTTT.

As for this clonotype: One end of the junction is discordant with germline, which a read error may explain. The rearrangement links TRBV29-1 to TRBJ2-1; D gene ambiguous. Germline CDR1 is SQVTM and CDR2 is ANQGSEA. This CDR3 contains 12 residues. The CDR3 coding sequence is TGCAGCGTTGACCTATCTTTTCATGAGCACTTATTC. It codes for CSVDLSFHEHLF.

Concerning this clonotype itself: A much bigger clone sits one base away, suggesting this may be a read error. Written as DNA, the CDR3 is TGTGCCAGCATCCCCAGGGGTGGGGCCAACGTCCTGACTTTC. Its translation is CASIPRGGANVLTF. The rearrangement joins TRBV12-3 or TRBV12-4 to TRBJ2-6, with D possibly TRBD1 on 6 matching bases. This CDR3 contains 14 residues. Trimming pared 7 bases from V and 3 bases from J, leaving 10 bases between.

Concerning this clonotype itself: Germline and junction disagree at one end, which may indicate a read error. The chain couples TRBV11-3 to TRBJ2-1, with 9 bases aligning to TRBD2. CDR3 length: 15 residues. Germline V gene lookup returns CDR1 SGHNT and CDR2 YENEEA. The CDR3 DNA reads TGTGCCAGCAGCTTAGGAACTAGCGGGTCGCGGTCGCAGTGCTTC. Protein sequence: CASSLGTSGSRSQCF.

The chain links TRBV28 to TRBJ2-5; no firm D call. The CDR3 contains 14 residues. Germline values: CDR1 MDHEN, CDR2 SYDVKM. Trimming left V 5 bases short and J 2 bases short, with 12 bases between. This CDR3 reads CASSPDVEQETQYF. The CDR3 nucleotides are TGTGCCAGCAGTCCGGACGTCGAACAAGAGACCCAGTACTTC.

V usage is TRBV2 and J usage is TRBJ2-2; 8 bases fit TRBD2. V lost 7 bases, J lost 3 bases, and 7 bases stayed unmatched. This CDR3 is 15 amino acids long. The germline gives CDR1 SNHLY, CDR2 FYNNEI. The CDR3 reads CASKTGTRDTGELFF. CDR3 bases: TGTGCCAGCAAAACCGGGACTAGAGACACCGGGGAGCTGTTTTTT.